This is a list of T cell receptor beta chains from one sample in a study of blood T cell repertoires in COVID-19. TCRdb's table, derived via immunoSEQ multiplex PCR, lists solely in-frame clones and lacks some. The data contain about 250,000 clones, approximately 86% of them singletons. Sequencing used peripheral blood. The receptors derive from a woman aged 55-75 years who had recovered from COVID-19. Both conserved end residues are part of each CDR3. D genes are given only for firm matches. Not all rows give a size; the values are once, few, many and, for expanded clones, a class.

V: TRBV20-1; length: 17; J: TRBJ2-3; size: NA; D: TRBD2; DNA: TGCAGTGCCAGTGGGCTAGCGGGGGGACTTAGCACAGATACGCAGTATTTT; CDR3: CSASGLAGGLSTDTQYF
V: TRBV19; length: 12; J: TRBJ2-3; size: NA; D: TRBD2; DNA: TGTGCCAGTAGTATGGGACTAGCTACGCAGTATTTT; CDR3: CASSMGLATQYF
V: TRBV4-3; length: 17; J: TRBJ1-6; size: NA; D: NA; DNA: TGCGCCAGCAGCCAGGGGGGTGGGAGCTCCTATAATTCACCCCTCCACTTT; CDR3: CASSQGGGSSYNSPLHF
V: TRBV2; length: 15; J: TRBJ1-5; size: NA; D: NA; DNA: TGTGCCAGCAGTGAAGCTGACGGGTCACTACAGCCCCAGCATTTT; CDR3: CASSEADGSLQPQHF
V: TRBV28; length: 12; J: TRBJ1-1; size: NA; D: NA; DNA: TGTGCCAGCAGAATTACAGGAACTGAAGCTTTCTTT; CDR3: CASRITGTEAFF
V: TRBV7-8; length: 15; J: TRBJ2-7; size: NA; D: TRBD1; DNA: TGTGCCAGCAGCTTAGGGGACAGGATGACCAGAGTGCAGTACTTC; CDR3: CASSLGDRMTRVQYF
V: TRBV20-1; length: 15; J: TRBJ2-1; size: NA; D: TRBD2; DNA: TGCAGTGCTAGTTTCCTAGCGGGGGGGCACAATGAGCAGTTCTTC; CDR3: CSASFLAGGHNEQFF
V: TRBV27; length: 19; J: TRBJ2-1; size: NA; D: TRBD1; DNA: TGTGCCAGCAGTTTCCCCCCGGACAGGGGGTCGGGCACCTACAATGAGCAGTTCTTC; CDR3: CASSFPPDRGSGTYNEQFF
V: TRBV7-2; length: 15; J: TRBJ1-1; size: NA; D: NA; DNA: TGTGCCAGCAGCTTAGGCCAGGGATCGAACACTGAAGCTTTCTTT; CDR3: CASSLGQGSNTEAFF
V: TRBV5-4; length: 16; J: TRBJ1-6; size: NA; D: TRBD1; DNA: TGTGCCAGCAGCACCGGGACAGGGTGGACTAATTCACCCCTCCACTTT; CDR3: CASSTGTGWTNSPLHF
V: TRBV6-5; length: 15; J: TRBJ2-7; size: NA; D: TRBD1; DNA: TGTGCCAGCAGTCCCGGACAGGGAGGTTCGAGCGAGCAGTACTTC; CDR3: CASSPGQGGSSEQYF
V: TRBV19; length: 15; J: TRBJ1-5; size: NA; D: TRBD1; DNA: TGTGCCAGTACTAACCTGGGGGGACAGAATCAGCCCCAGCATTTT; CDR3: CASTNLGGQNQPQHF
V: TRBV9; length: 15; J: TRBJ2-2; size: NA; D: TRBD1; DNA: TGTGCCAGCAGCCGACAGGGGGTTGACACCGGGGAGCTGTTTTTT; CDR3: CASSRQGVDTGELFF
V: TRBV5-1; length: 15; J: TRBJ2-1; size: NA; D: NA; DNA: TGCGCCAGCAGCGAAACTAGGCCCTCCGTCAATGAGCAGTTCTTC; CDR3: CASSETRPSVNEQFF
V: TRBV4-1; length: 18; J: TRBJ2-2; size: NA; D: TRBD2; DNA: TGCGCCAGCAGCCCTCGACTAGCGGGGGGGCCGGACACCGGGGAGCTGTTTTTT; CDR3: CASSPRLAGGPDTGELFF
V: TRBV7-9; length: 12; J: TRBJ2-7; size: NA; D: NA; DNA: TGTGCCAGCAGCTTTTCGTCCTACGAGCAGTACTTC; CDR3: CASSFSSYEQYF
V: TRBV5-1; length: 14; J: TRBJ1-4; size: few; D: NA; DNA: TGCGCCAGCGGGGGAGGGGCAACTAATGAAAAACTGTTTTTT; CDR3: CASGGGATNEKLFF
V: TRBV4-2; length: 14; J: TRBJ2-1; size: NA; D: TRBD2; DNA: TGTGCCAGCAGCCAAGATCAAGTAGCGGGGAGGCGGTTCTTC; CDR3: CASSQDQVAGRRFF
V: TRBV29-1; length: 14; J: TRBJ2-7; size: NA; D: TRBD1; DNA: TGCAGCGTTGGTCGACAGGGGAGCTCCTACGAGCAGTACTTC; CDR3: CSVGRQGSSYEQYF
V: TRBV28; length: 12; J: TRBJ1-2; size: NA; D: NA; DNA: TGTGCCAGCAGTTTCCAGTCTCATGGCTACACCTTC; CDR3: CASSFQSHGYTF
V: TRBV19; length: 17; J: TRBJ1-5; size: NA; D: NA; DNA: TGTGCCAGTAGTATTCAAATTACGGGGAGGCGCAATCAGCCCCAGCATTTT; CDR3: CASSIQITGRRNQPQHF
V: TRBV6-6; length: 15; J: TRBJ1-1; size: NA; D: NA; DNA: TGTGCCAGCAGTCACCCTCAAGACAGAAACACTGAAGCTTTCTTT; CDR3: CASSHPQDRNTEAFF
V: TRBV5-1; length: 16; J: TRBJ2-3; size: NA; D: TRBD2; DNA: TGCGCCAGCAGCTTGGAGGGGCGGGGGGTCACAGATACGCAGTATTTT; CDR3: CASSLEGRGVTDTQYF
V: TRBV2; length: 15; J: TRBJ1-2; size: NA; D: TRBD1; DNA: TGTGCCAGCAGTGCCATACAGGGGGGATTGGGTGGCTACACCTTC; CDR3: CASSAIQGGLGGYTF
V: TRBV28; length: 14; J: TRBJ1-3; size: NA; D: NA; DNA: TGTGCCAGCAGCCCCGACAGGACTGGAAACACCATATATTTT; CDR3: CASSPDRTGNTIYF
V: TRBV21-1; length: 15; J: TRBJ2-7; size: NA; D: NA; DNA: TGTGCGGGTAGGGGACTAGCGGATGTTCCCTACGAGCAGTACTTC; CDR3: CAGRGLADVPYEQYF
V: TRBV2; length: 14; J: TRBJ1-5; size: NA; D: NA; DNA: TGTGCCAGCAGTGAAGCCACAGACAATCAGCCCCAGCATTTT; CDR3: CASSEATDNQPQHF
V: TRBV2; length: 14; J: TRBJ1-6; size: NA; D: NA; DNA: TGTGCCAGCAGTAACGGACAGTCTAATTCACCCCTCCACTTT; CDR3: CASSNGQSNSPLHF
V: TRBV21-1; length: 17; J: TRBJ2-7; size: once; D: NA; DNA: TGTGCCAGCCAAAAGAGGAACGGGGCAGGGGTGTCGGACGAGCAGTACTTC; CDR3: CASQKRNGAGVSDEQYF
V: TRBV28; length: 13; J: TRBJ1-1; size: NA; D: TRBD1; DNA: TGTGCCAGCAGCCTGGGGACAGGGCGGGAAGCTTTCTTT; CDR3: CASSLGTGREAFF
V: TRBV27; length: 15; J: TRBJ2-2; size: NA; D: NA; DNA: TGTGCCAGCAGTTTCCTCGGGGGGCCCCCCGGGGAGCTGTTTTTT; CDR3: CASSFLGGPPGELFF
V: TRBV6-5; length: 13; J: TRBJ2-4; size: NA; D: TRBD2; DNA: TGTGCCAGCAGGGGACTAGCGATAGACATTCAGTACTTC; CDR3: CASRGLAIDIQYF
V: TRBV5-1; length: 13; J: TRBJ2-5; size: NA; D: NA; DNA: TGCGCCAGCAGCTTGCAGACAGAAGAGGCCCAGTACTTC; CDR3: CASSLQTEEAQYF
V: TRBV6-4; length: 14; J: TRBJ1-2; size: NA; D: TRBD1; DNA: TGTGCCAGCAGGGGCACAGGGGGCGTTGGAGGCTACACCTTC; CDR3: CASRGTGGVGGYTF
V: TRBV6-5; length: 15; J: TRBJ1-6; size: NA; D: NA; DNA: TGTGCCAGCAGTTACTCAAGGCACGAGGGTTCACCCCTCCACTTT; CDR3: CASSYSRHEGSPLHF